This note documents a single T cell receptor (beta chain) sequence. V lost 3 bases and J lost 7; bases outside the gene matches: 3. The CDR3 totals 13 residues. Germline V gene data show CDR1 as DFQATT and CDR2 as SNEGSKA (reference sequence). This entry comes from a study of identical twins. TCRdb analysed the 5' RACE reads with MiXCR anew, one entry per CDR3 protein. Altogether around 510,000 distinct CDR3 sequences are present, approximately 14% being singletons, with the ten largest covering approximately 0.98%. This sample was also put to use in a study of yellow fever vaccine responses in identical twins.

The sequence came from a young woman in good health. The specimen was CD4+ T cells sorted from blood. V gene TRBV20-1 combines with J gene TRBJ1-6; 7 bases agree with TRBD1. The CDR3, as DNA: TGCAGTGCTAGGGACAGGCCCAATTCACCCCTCCACTTT. Protein: CSARDRPNSPLHF.